A selection of T cell receptor beta chains follows, all from one sample in a study of T cell responses to AZD1222 COVID-19 vaccine. TCRdb keeps only in-frame clones here, not all; method: immunoSEQ multiplex PCR. The sample includes about 100,000 clones, around 94% of them seen just once. The source material was peripheral blood, sampled on day 0 of AZD1222 vaccination. Receptors were obtained from an adult in good health. Each CDR3 is given with its conserved first and last residue. A D gene is named only where the DNA matches it firmly. Only some rows state a clone size, as once, few, many or a class for expanded clones.

d_call	v_call	j_call	clone_size	cdr3_aa	cdr3_nt
-	TRBV7-8	TRBJ1-6	-	CASSFRVGNSPLHF	TGTGCCAGCAGTTTCAGGGTCGGAAATTCACCCCTCCACTTT
-	TRBV11-2	TRBJ2-1	-	CASSSSSSYNEQFF	TGTGCCAGCAGCTCGTCCAGCTCCTACAATGAGCAGTTCTTC
-	TRBV25-1	TRBJ1-4	-	CASSDPGDAEKLFF	TGTGCCAGCAGTGATCCGGGGGATGCCGAAAAACTGTTTTTT
-	TRBV11-3	TRBJ2-1	-	CASSLERASTYNEQFF	TGTGCCAGCAGCTTAGAAAGGGCTAGCACATACAATGAGCAGTTCTTC
TRBD1	TRBV19	TRBJ2-7	once	CASTWTGGSYEQYF	TGTGCCAGTACCTGGACAGGGGGCTCCTACGAGCAGTACTTC
-	TRBV6-5	TRBJ2-7	-	CASSYHGGTYEQYF	TGTGCCAGCAGTTACCATGGGGGAACCTACGAGCAGTACTTC
-	TRBV25-1	TRBJ1-2	-	CASSEPGVSYGYTF	TGTGCCAGCAGTGAACCAGGGGTTTCTTATGGCTACACCTTC
TRBD2	TRBV3-1/TRBV3-2	TRBJ2-7	-	CASSRQLAGGGWQYF	TGTGCCAGCAGCCGCCAGCTAGCGGGGGGAGGTTGGCAGTACTTC
-	TRBV9	TRBJ1-6	-	CASRAGRGEYYNSPLHF	TGTGCCAGCAGGGCCGGCCGAGGAGAATACTATAATTCACCCCTCCACTTT
-	TRBV7-9	TRBJ2-7	-	CASSAGTKLAYEQYF	TGTGCCAGCAGCGCTGGGACGAAGCTAGCCTACGAGCAGTACTTC
-	TRBV6-5	TRBJ2-4	-	CASSLQWGAAKNIQYF	TGTGCCAGCAGTTTACAGTGGGGGGCTGCCAAAAACATTCAGTACTTC
-	TRBV5-8	TRBJ1-2	-	CASSLDSNFPANYGYTF	TGTGCCAGCAGCTTGGACAGTAACTTCCCGGCTAACTATGGCTACACCTTC
-	TRBV5-6	TRBJ1-2	-	CASSAGDYGYTF	TGTGCCAGCAGCGCAGGCGACTATGGCTACACCTTC
-	TRBV19	TRBJ2-7	-	CASSPRSDSYEQYF	TGTGCCAGTAGTCCCCGGTCAGATTCCTACGAGCAGTACTTC
TRBD2	TRBV7-9	TRBJ2-7	-	CASSFGLAGTYEQYF	TGTGCCAGCAGCTTTGGGCTAGCGGGAACCTACGAGCAGTACTTC
-	TRBV6-5	TRBJ1-2	-	CAARIGGPSYGYTF	TGTGCCGCACGGATCGGGGGGCCTTCCTATGGCTACACCTTC
TRBD1	TRBV27	TRBJ1-1	-	CASRGTGRINAFF	TGTGCCAGCCGGGGGACAGGGAGAATTAACGCTTTCTTT
-	TRBV5-5	TRBJ1-2	-	CASSPPNYGYTF	TGTGCCAGCAGCCCACCTAACTATGGCTACACCTTC
-	TRBV5-4	TRBJ1-1	-	CASSLARPSTEAFF	TGTGCCAGCAGCTTGGCTAGGCCGAGCACTGAAGCTTTCTTT
-	TRBV19	TRBJ1-5	-	CASRPRTTDQPQHF	TGTGCCAGTAGGCCCCGTACGACAGATCAGCCCCAGCATTTT
TRBD1	TRBV6-5	TRBJ1-2	-	CASSYGTGAYGYTF	TGTGCCAGCAGTTACGGGACAGGGGCCTATGGCTACACCTTC
TRBD1	TRBV27	TRBJ1-2	-	CASSPRTGVGYTF	TGTGCCAGCAGTCCCCGGACAGGGGTTGGCTACACCTTC
-	TRBV6-1	TRBJ1-4	-	CASSEDPFREKLFF	TGTGCCAGCAGTGAAGACCCCTTCAGGGAAAAACTGTTTTTT
-	TRBV9	TRBJ2-6	-	CASSVGSGANVLTF	TGTGCCAGCAGCGTGGGATCTGGGGCCAACGTCCTGACTTTC
-	TRBV2	TRBJ1-1	-	CASNRRNMNTEAFF	TGTGCCAGCAACCGACGGAACATGAACACTGAAGCTTTCTTT
TRBD1	TRBV9	TRBJ1-2	-	CASSAGTGVGYTF	TGTGCCAGCAGCGCCGGGACAGGGGTTGGCTACACCTTC
-	TRBV3-1/TRBV3-2	TRBJ2-6	once	CASSNRGRSGANVLTF	TGTGCCAGTTCAAACCGAGGGCGCTCTGGGGCCAACGTCCTGACTTTC
TRBD1	TRBV19	TRBJ1-1	-	CASTNRAGGENTEAFF	TGTGCCAGTACCAATAGGGCAGGGGGCGAGAACACTGAAGCTTTCTTT
-	TRBV13	TRBJ1-2	-	CASSLFRPGGVDGYTF	TGTGCCAGCAGCTTATTTCGGCCGGGGGGCGTAGATGGCTACACCTTC
-	TRBV29-1	TRBJ1-2	once	CSVEQDGAGNGYTF	TGCAGCGTCGAACAGGATGGGGCGGGAAATGGCTACACCTTC
-	TRBV7-2	TRBJ2-7	-	CASSLDKTVGEQYF	TGTGCCAGCAGCTTAGATAAGACAGTTGGGGAGCAGTACTTC
TRBD2	TRBV19	TRBJ2-1	-	CASSIGAGSYNEQFF	TGTGCCAGTAGTATCGGAGCGGGATCCTACAATGAGCAGTTCTTC
TRBD2	TRBV5-1	TRBJ2-1	-	CASSYSGRATFARNEQFF	TGCGCCAGCAGTTATAGCGGGAGGGCCACATTCGCTCGCAATGAGCAGTTCTTC
TRBD1	TRBV6-5	TRBJ1-1	-	CASRGTAQTEAFF	TGTGCCAGCAGGGGGACAGCACAGACTGAAGCTTTCTTT
-	TRBV15	TRBJ1-4	-	CATSRGGDREKLFF	TGTGCCACCAGCAGAGGCGGGGACCGGGAAAAACTGTTTTTT
-	TRBV7-2	TRBJ1-1	-	CASRTGGAGYMNTEAFF	TGTGCCAGCAGGACGGGGGGGGCAGGGTACATGAACACTGAAGCTTTCTTT
-	TRBV10-1	TRBJ1-2	once	CASRQQGNYGYTF	TGCGCCAGCAGACAACAGGGCAACTATGGCTACACCTTC
-	TRBV28	TRBJ1-4	-	CASSSPGLEKLFF	TGTGCCAGCAGTTCCCCAGGGCTTGAAAAACTGTTTTTT
-	TRBV6-5	TRBJ1-1	-	CASSFGGQGAEAFF	TGTGCCAGCAGTTTCGGCGGCCAAGGGGCTGAAGCTTTCTTT
TRBD1	TRBV7-3	TRBJ1-1	-	CASSPGQGASEAFF	TGTGCCAGCAGCCCAGGACAGGGGGCTTCTGAAGCTTTCTTT
-	TRBV5-4	TRBJ2-3	-	CASSITRGTDTQYF	TGTGCCAGCAGCATAACTAGAGGGACAGATACGCAGTATTTT
-	TRBV11-3	TRBJ1-1	once	CASSLAGTEAFF	TGTGCCAGCAGCTTAGCGGGAACTGAAGCTTTCTTT
-	TRBV9	TRBJ1-2	-	CASSGQTTYGYTF	TGTGCCAGCAGCGGTCAGACTACTTATGGCTACACCTTC
-	TRBV28	TRBJ1-2	few	CASSSFYGYTF	TGTGCCAGCAGTTCCTTCTATGGCTACACCTTC
TRBD1	TRBV28	TRBJ1-5	-	CASSPTAGGFGNQPQHF	TGTGCCAGCAGCCCCACCGCAGGGGGCTTTGGCAATCAGCCCCAGCATTTT
-	TRBV4-1	TRBJ1-1	-	CASSQEQGPREAFF	TGCGCCAGCAGCCAAGAACAGGGCCCAAGAGAAGCTTTCTTT
TRBD1	TRBV7-9	TRBJ1-3	-	CASSSTGVQGNTIYF	TGTGCCAGCAGCTCGACAGGGGTGCAAGGAAACACCATATATTTT
TRBD2	TRBV6-1	TRBJ2-1	-	CASSYLAGENEQFF	TGTGCCAGCAGTTATCTAGCGGGTGAAAATGAGCAGTTCTTC
-	TRBV9	TRBJ1-2	once	CASSVGTYGYTF	TGTGCCAGCAGCGTGGGGACCTATGGCTACACCTTC
-	TRBV5-4	TRBJ1-3	-	CASSGRGLSSGNTIYF	TGTGCCAGCAGCGGTAGAGGCCTCAGCTCTGGAAACACCATATATTTT
TRBD2	TRBV5-1	TRBJ2-1	once	CASSPFGLAGGKNEQFF	TGCGCCAGCAGCCCGTTCGGGCTAGCGGGGGGTAAAAATGAGCAGTTCTTC
-	TRBV6-4	TRBJ2-2	-	CASSDGYTTGELFF	TGTGCCAGCAGTGACGGCTACACGACCGGGGAGCTGTTTTTT
-	TRBV7-9	TRBJ1-1	-	CASSLMRGSEAFF	TGTGCCAGCAGCTTAATGAGGGGTTCTGAAGCTTTCTTT
TRBD2	TRBV13	TRBJ2-1	-	CASSLGLGRNNEQFF	TGTGCCAGCAGCCTAGGACTAGGCCGGAACAATGAGCAGTTCTTC
-	TRBV6-7	TRBJ2-7	-	CASSYSGRSFSYEQYF	TGTGCCAGCAGTTACTCGGGGAGGTCCTTCTCCTACGAGCAGTACTTC
-	TRBV5-8	TRBJ1-2	-	CASSLMGWDGNYGYTF	TGTGCCAGCAGCTTGATGGGATGGGACGGGAACTATGGCTACACCTTC
-	TRBV27	TRBJ2-7	-	CASSLKGAPYEQYF	TGTGCCAGCAGTTTAAAAGGGGCCCCCTACGAGCAGTACTTC
TRBD1	TRBV19	TRBJ1-1	-	CASRDGQGGRWANEAFF	TGTGCCAGTAGAGACGGACAGGGAGGTAGGTGGGCTAATGAAGCTTTCTTT
TRBD2	TRBV11-2	TRBJ2-5	-	CASRPGLAGETQYF	TGTGCCAGCAGGCCCGGACTAGCGGGAGAGACCCAGTACTTC
TRBD1	TRBV13	TRBJ1-1	-	CASSLAGQVMNTEAFF	TGTGCCAGCAGCTTAGCGGGACAGGTCATGAACACTGAAGCTTTCTTT